This T cell receptor beta chain is from a study of control samples from healthy donors and cancer patients. Sequencing used immunoSEQ multiplex PCR; TCRdb keeps in-frame clones, though not all of them. The sample contains approximately 120,000 clones, over 75% of which appear only once. This CDR3 has 16 residues. Per the germline V gene, CDR1 is KGHSH and CDR2 is LQKENI. V lost 2 bases to trimming and J lost 4 bases, with 14 bases between them. V usage is TRBV18 and J usage is TRBJ1-4; tentatively, D is TRBD1 (5 bases). The receptor's source is a human donor in good health. The donor label of this sample is uncertain. The sequenced sample was blood. The CDR3 coding sequence is TGTGCCAGCTCACCAACCGCCGGGGGGGGTAATGAAAAACTGTTTTTT. It encodes CASSPTAGGGNEKLFF.